The source of this TCR beta chain is a study of T-cell memory formation after mild COVID-19. Study-wide points: CM and EM subsets held most contracting CD4+ clones; EMRA held CD8+ ones.

This clonotype was seen more than once but under ten times. The target antigen is unknown. Trimming took off 5 bases at V and 2 bases at J, with 10 bases between the two ends. Germline V gives CDR1 SQVTM, CDR2 ANQGSEA. The CDR3 has 14 residues. 5'RACE primed from the constant segment yielded TCR alpha and TCR beta cDNA libraries bearing sample barcodes and UMIs. TCRdb passed the 5' RACE reads through MiXCR, listing each CDR3 protein once. The repertoire holds over 300,000 distinct CDR3 sequences, with 20% to 25% as singletons. The TCR comes from a man aged 18 to 35 who had mild COVID-19 (a few samples of this study predate the infection). Cell type and time point are not known. The sample was PBMCs or a T cell subset sorted from them (not recorded which). The chain carries TRBV29-1 and TRBJ2-6; tentatively, D is TRBD2 (6 bases). This CDR3 is CSVHGGAGANVLTF. CDR3 DNA sequence: TGCAGCGTTCACGGCGGGGCTGGGGCCAACGTCCTGACTTTC.